The 20 T cell receptor beta chains reported below all come from one sample, sequenced in a study of control samples from healthy donors and cancer patients. Assay used: immunoSEQ multiplex PCR; TCRdb lists only in-frame clones, some missing. The table has more than 100,000 clones, roughly nine tenths seen once. The sample taken for sequencing was blood. The receptors derive from a woman aged 18 to 35 in good health.

The genes are TRBV7-9 and TRBJ1-1, with 9 nucleotides matching TRBD1. CDR1 is SEHNR, CDR2 FQNEAQ, per germline (reference sequence). V was clipped by 5 bases and J by 4 bases; unmatched bases: 14. The CDR3 loop spans 17 amino acids. CDR3 nucleotides: TGTGCCAGCAGCCGTGTCACAGGGGGCCTGTCGGGCACTGAAGCTTTCTTT. Encoded protein: CASSRVTGGLSGTEAFF.

The gene calls are TRBV18 and TRBJ2-7; 8 nucleotides align to TRBD2. This CDR3 has 15 amino acids. Germline V CDR1 and CDR2: KGHSH, LQKENI. Trimming removed 3 bases from V and 0 bases from J; junction bases left unmatched: 4. The CDR3 DNA is TGTGCCAGCTCACCCGCAAGCGGGGGCTCCTACGAGCAGTACTTC. Its protein product is CASSPASGGSYEQYF. Combining the CDR3 with reference TRBV18 and TRBJ2-7 gives the whole variable domain NAGVMQNPRHLVRRRGQEARLRCSPMKGHSHVYWYRQLPEEGLKFMVYLQKENIIDESGMPKERFSAEFPKEGPSILRIQQVVRGDSAAYFCASSPASGGSYEQYFGPGTRLTVT.

This rearrangement joins TRBV10-3 to TRBJ1-4; possibly TRBD1 for D (5 bases). Trimming cost V 6 bases and J 5 bases, with 28 bases left between them. Germline CDR1 reads ENHRY; CDR2 reads SYGVKD. This CDR3 is built from 19 residues. The CDR3: CAISPRAGSPDIPNEKLFF. CDR3 DNA sequence: TGTGCCATCAGCCCCCGAGCAGGGTCCCCCGATATCCCCAATGAAAAACTGTTTTTT.

The rearrangement links TRBV4-2 to TRBJ2-1; TRBD1 matches 9 bases. The CDR3 is 16 amino acids. With 4 bases clipped from V and 3 bases from J, the junction kept 7 bases outside the gene matches. The V gene's germline CDR1 is LGHNA and CDR2 YNFKEQ. In DNA form, the CDR3 reads TGTGCCAGCAGCCGGTTGACAGGGGGATACTACAATGAGCAGTTCTTC. This encodes CASSRLTGGYYNEQFF.

V is TRBV9 and J is TRBJ2-3, with 14 positions matching TRBD2. The CDR3 sequence is 20 residues long. Germline V gene sequence: CDR1 SGDLS, CDR2 YYNGEE. The junction had 12 bases not matched to a gene; V was cut back by 0 bases and J by 3 bases. This CDR3 is CASSVDGGTSGGGRTDTQYF. The CDR3, as DNA: TGTGCCAGCAGCGTAGACGGTGGGACTAGCGGGGGTGGGCGGACAGATACGCAGTATTTT.

This rearrangement joins TRBV24-1 to TRBJ2-5, with D possibly matching TRBD2 (5 bases). V lost 2 bases and J 3 bases, leaving 9 bases between the germline ends. This CDR3 contains 14 residues. Germline V lookup: CDR1 KGHDR, CDR2 SFDVKD. The CDR3 loop reads CATSDSLAEETQYF. The DNA for the CDR3 is TGTGCCACCAGTGATTCCCTAGCAGAAGAGACCCAGTACTTC.

V usage is TRBV4-3 and J usage is TRBJ2-5; unclear D gene. Trimming shortened V by 0 bases and J by 2 bases, and 10 bases separated the two germline ends. The germline V gene encodes CDR1 LGHNA and CDR2 YSLEER. The CDR3 spans 15 residues. For the CDR3, the DNA is TGCGCCAGCAGCCAAGATGGCAGGAAACAAGAGACCCAGTACTTC. This codes for CASSQDGRKQETQYF.

The rearrangement links TRBV2 to TRBJ2-7, with 7 bases fitting TRBD1. Germline CDR1 reads SNHLY; CDR2 reads FYNNEI. After removal of 7 bases from V and 4 bases from J, the junction contained 10 bases not matched to a gene. The CDR3 length is 14 residues. CDR3 sequence: CASTPLDREYEQYF. Written as DNA, the CDR3 is TGTGCCAGCACCCCATTAGACAGGGAATACGAGCAGTACTTC.

CDR3 region: CASGSLGSYNEQFF. The CDR3 coding sequence is TGTGCCAGCGGTTCCCTAGGCTCCTACAATGAGCAGTTCTTC. The V call is TRBV5-5, the J call TRBJ2-1; D is unclear. Trimming left V 7 bases short and J 0 bases short, with 11 bases between. The CDR3 loop spans 14 amino acids. Germline-derived CDR1 and CDR2 are SGHKS and YYEKEE (reference sequence).

This clone was detected once. The chain combines TRBV5-4 with TRBJ2-3, with 12 bases that match TRBD2. This CDR3 region has 15 residues. Looked up from germline, CDR1 is SGHNT and CDR2 is YYREEE (reference sequence). Trimming removed 5 bases from V and 2 bases from J; junction bases left unmatched: 3. The CDR3 DNA reads TGTGCCAGCAGGCGACTAGCGGGGGCCACAGATACGCAGTATTTT. This encodes CASRRLAGATDTQYF.

The chain employs TRBV7-2 and TRBJ2-5; 11 nucleotides match TRBD1. The V gene end was trimmed by 1 base and the J gene end by 1 base; junction bases not matched to a gene: 2. Germline CDR1 SGHTA, CDR2 FQGNSA. The CDR3 loop spans 16 amino acids. CDR3 residues: CASSLVGTGGQETQYF. The DNA of the CDR3 is TGTGCCAGCAGCTTAGTGGGGACAGGGGGCCAAGAGACCCAGTACTTC.

The V and J genes are TRBV7-3 and TRBJ1-1, with 8 positions matching TRBD1. This CDR3 comprises 15 residues. Trimming cost V 0 bases and J 4 bases; bases outside gene matches: 4. Germline V gives CDR1 SGHTA, CDR2 FQGTGA. CDR3 sequence (DNA): TGTGCCAGCAGCTTAACCGGACAGGGAGGCACTGAAGCTTTCTTT. Amino acids: CASSLTGQGGTEAFF. The full variable domain, in which reference TRBV7-3 and TRBJ1-1 provide the parts outside the CDR3, is GAGVSQTPSNKVTEKGKYVELRCDPISGHTALYWYRQSLGQGPEFLIYFQGTGAADDSGLPNDRFFAVRPEGSVSTLKIQRTERGDSAVYLCASSLTGQGGTEAFFGQGTRLTVV.

The chain uses TRBV19 and TRBJ1-4; TRBD1 agrees at 7 bases. The CDR3 spans 15 residues. With 5 bases clipped from V and 5 bases from J, the junction kept 8 bases outside the gene matches. Germline CDR1 and CDR2: LNHDA and SQIVND (reference sequence). This CDR3 is CASSVRDSANEKLFF. The CDR3 DNA sequence: TGTGCCAGTAGTGTCCGGGACAGCGCGAATGAAAAACTGTTTTTT.

This rearrangement joins TRBV7-2 to TRBJ2-3; 11 positions agree with TRBD2. This CDR3 spans 16 amino acids. V was pared by 5 bases and J by 5 bases, with 9 bases of the junction left unmatched. Germline V gene data show CDR1 as SGHTA and CDR2 as FQGNSA. The CDR3 nucleotides read TGTGCCAGCAGCCTCATAGCGGGGGGGCGTGTAGATACGCAGTATTTT. Its translation: CASSLIAGGRVDTQYF.

This rearrangement joins TRBV10-3 to TRBJ1-5, with 10 bases fitting TRBD1. Germline trimming cut 1 base from V and 4 bases from J; bases unmatched to any gene: 4. This CDR3 is built from 16 residues. CDR1 and CDR2 from the germline V gene are ENHRY and SYGVKD. CDR3 amino acids: CAISEYGTGANQPQHF. The CDR3 DNA follows: TGTGCCATCAGTGAGTACGGGACAGGGGCAAATCAGCCCCAGCATTTT.

V gene TRBV5-1 combines with J gene TRBJ2-7; TRBD1 matches 9 bases. Germline CDR1 SGHRS, CDR2 YFSETQ. The CDR3 consists of 19 residues. The V segment lost 2 bases and the J segment 7 bases; nucleotides outside the gene matches: 22. The CDR3 loop reads CASSFTIYRGRQLTGEQYF. CDR3 nucleotide sequence: TGCGCCAGCAGCTTCACCATTTACAGGGGGCGGCAACTCACGGGTGAGCAGTACTTC.

The chain couples TRBV3-1 (or the pseudogene TRBV3-2) to TRBJ2-2; D unclear. V dropped 3 bases and J dropped 7 bases, with 6 bases sitting between them. Germline CDR1 LGHDT, CDR2 YNNKEL (reference sequence). The length of the CDR3 is 12 residues. CDR3 in DNA: TGTGCCAGCAGCCATGCTCGCGGGGAGCTGTTTTTT. Protein: CASSHARGELFF.

The J gene is TRBJ2-7, the V gene TRBV5-6; perhaps TRBD2 as D (6 bases). The CDR3 consists of 15 residues. Trimming cost V 0 bases and J 3 bases, with 13 bases left between them. The germline CDR1 and CDR2 sequences are SGHDT and YYEEEE. The CDR3: CASSLAGLPNYEQYF. CDR3 sequence (DNA): TGTGCCAGCAGCTTGGCCGGACTACCCAACTACGAGCAGTACTTC.

This rearrangement joins TRBV7-6 to TRBJ2-3; 15 bases line up with TRBD2. Germline V gene lookup returns CDR1 SGHVS and CDR2 FNYEAQ. The junction had 6 bases not matched to a gene; V was cut back by 5 bases and J by 0 bases. This CDR3 has 18 amino acids. CDR3 sequence: CASSPGLAGGASTDTQYF. The CDR3, as DNA: TGTGCCAGCAGCCCGGGACTAGCGGGGGGAGCTAGCACAGATACGCAGTATTTT.

The chain links TRBV6-2 or TRBV6-3 to TRBJ2-1, with D maybe TRBD1 (5 bases). Germline assignment: CDR1 MNHEY and CDR2 SVGEGT. V shed 4 bases and J shed 5 bases, with 6 bases lying between them. The CDR3 runs to 12 residues. As DNA, the CDR3 is TGTGCCAGCAGTTGGGGCCACAATGAGCAGTTCTTC. Protein: CASSWGHNEQFF.